This T cell receptor (beta chain) was recovered during a study of response to subunit inactivated influenza vaccine. Via MiXCR, TCRdb re-called the RT-PCR reads, giving one row per CDR3 protein. The sample holds over 800,000 distinct CDR3 sequences, around 21% seen once. CDR3 length: 15 residues. In germline, CDR1 is SEHNR, CDR2 FQNEAQ (reference sequence). Trimming stripped 6 bases from V and 2 bases from J, with 16 bases between. The sequences come from PBMCs from blood, collected approximately 5 days after vaccination. The sequence was collected from a man aged 50 to 59 who received an inactivated influenza vaccine. The V gene is TRBV7-9, the J gene TRBJ2-5; D may be TRBD1 or TRBD2 (7 bases each). This chain's CDR3 is CASRPWEGQQETQYF. The CDR3 bases are TGTGCCAGCAGACCCTGGGAGGGACAGCAAGAGACCCAGTACTTC.